This TCR beta chain was recorded in a study of cytomegalovirus exposure and HLA in healthy donors. Germline CDR1 reads SGHTA; CDR2 reads FQGTGA. The V end lost 1 base, the J end lost 1 base, and 14 bases lay between the germline ends. The CDR3 contains 17 residues. The PCR employed 60 Vbeta primers together with 13 Jbeta primers. Generated by immunoSEQ multiplex PCR, the TCRdb table keeps only in-frame clones and is missing some. The table has tens of thousands of clones, around four fifths seen once. The specimen was PBMCs. This sequence joins TRBV7-3 and TRBJ1-5; D is ambiguous. The origin of this receptor is a male donor in good health and CMV-seropositive. The CDR3 loop is CASSLKVAGLSNQPQHF. The CDR3 DNA reads as TGTGCCAGCAGCTTAAAGGTGGCAGGTCTAAGCAATCAGCCCCAGCATTTT.